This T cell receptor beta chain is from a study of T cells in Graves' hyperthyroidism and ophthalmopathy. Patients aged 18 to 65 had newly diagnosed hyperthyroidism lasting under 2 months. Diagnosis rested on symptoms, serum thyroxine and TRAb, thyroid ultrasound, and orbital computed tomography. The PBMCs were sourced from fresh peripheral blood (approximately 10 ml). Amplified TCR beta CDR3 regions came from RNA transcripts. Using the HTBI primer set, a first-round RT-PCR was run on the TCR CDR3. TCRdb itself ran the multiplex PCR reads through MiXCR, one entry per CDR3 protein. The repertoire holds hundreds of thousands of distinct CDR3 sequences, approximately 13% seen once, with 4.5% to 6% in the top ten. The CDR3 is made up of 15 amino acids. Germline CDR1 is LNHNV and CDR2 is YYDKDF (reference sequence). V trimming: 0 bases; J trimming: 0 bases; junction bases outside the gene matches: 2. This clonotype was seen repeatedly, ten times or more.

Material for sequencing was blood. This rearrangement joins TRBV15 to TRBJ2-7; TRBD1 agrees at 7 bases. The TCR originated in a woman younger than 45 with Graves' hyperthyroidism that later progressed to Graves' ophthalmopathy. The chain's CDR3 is CATSRETGASYEQYF. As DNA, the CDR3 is TGTGCCACCAGCAGAGAAACAGGGGCCTCCTACGAGCAGTACTTC.